A selection of T cell receptor beta chains follows, all from one sample in a study of shared clonotypes between healthy human individuals. Using immunoSEQ multiplex PCR, the repertoire was profiled, and TCRdb retains in-frame clones only, with some absent. This repertoire shows some 2,100,000 clones, around 95% found once; its top ten account for less than 0.15%. Sequencing was carried out using naive CD4+ T cells sorted from blood. The receptors originated from a man aged 18 to 30 in good health. CDR3s include the opening cysteine and the closing phenylalanine or tryptophan. Fields, in order: D gene, V gene, CDR3 length, J gene, CDR3 protein, CDR3 DNA. A D gene is named only where the DNA matches it firmly.

D gene: NA; V gene: TRBV11-3; CDR3 length: 15; J gene: TRBJ2-3; CDR3 protein: CASSSLGDNTDTQYF; CDR3 DNA: TGTGCCAGCAGCTCGCTCGGAGATAACACAGATACGCAGTATTTT
D gene: TRBD1; V gene: TRBV10-3; CDR3 length: 15; J gene: TRBJ2-7; CDR3 protein: CAIRTRTGGPYEQYF; CDR3 DNA: TGTGCCATCAGAACGAGGACAGGGGGCCCCTACGAGCAGTACTTC
D gene: NA; V gene: TRBV6-1; CDR3 length: 13; J gene: TRBJ2-1; CDR3 protein: CASSFDRDNEQFF; CDR3 DNA: TGTGCCAGCAGTTTCGACAGAGACAATGAGCAGTTCTTC
D gene: NA; V gene: TRBV7-9; CDR3 length: 15; J gene: TRBJ2-1; CDR3 protein: CASSLVTFSRNEQFF; CDR3 DNA: TGTGCCAGCAGCTTAGTCACCTTCTCGAGAAATGAGCAGTTCTTC
D gene: NA; V gene: TRBV28; CDR3 length: 13; J gene: TRBJ2-1; CDR3 protein: CASSLETHNEQFF; CDR3 DNA: TGTGCCAGCAGTTTAGAGACTCACAATGAGCAGTTCTTC
D gene: NA; V gene: TRBV2; CDR3 length: 15; J gene: TRBJ1-2; CDR3 protein: CASNVAPGRNYGYTF; CDR3 DNA: TGTGCCAGCAACGTTGCCCCCGGGCGAAACTATGGCTACACCTTC
D gene: TRBD1; V gene: TRBV27; CDR3 length: 16; J gene: TRBJ2-6; CDR3 protein: CASQRTGLSGANVLTF; CDR3 DNA: TGTGCCAGCCAACGGACAGGGCTCTCTGGGGCCAACGTCCTGACTTTC
D gene: NA; V gene: TRBV19; CDR3 length: 15; J gene: TRBJ1-1; CDR3 protein: CASSIGIAANTEAFF; CDR3 DNA: TGTGCCAGTAGTATAGGGATCGCGGCGAACACTGAAGCTTTCTTT
D gene: NA; V gene: TRBV18; CDR3 length: 12; J gene: TRBJ2-7; CDR3 protein: CASSPGLAEQYF; CDR3 DNA: TGTGCCAGCTCACCGGGCCTAGCGGAGCAGTACTTC
D gene: TRBD2; V gene: TRBV6-1; CDR3 length: 16; J gene: TRBJ2-3; CDR3 protein: CASSETSGGSTDTQYF; CDR3 DNA: TGTGCCAGCAGTGAGACTAGCGGAGGCAGCACAGATACGCAGTATTTT
D gene: TRBD1; V gene: TRBV29-1; CDR3 length: 13; J gene: TRBJ1-1; CDR3 protein: CSGNGQGNTEAFF; CDR3 DNA: TGCAGCGGAAACGGACAGGGAAACACTGAAGCTTTCTTT
D gene: TRBD2; V gene: TRBV7-7; CDR3 length: 17; J gene: TRBJ2-7; CDR3 protein: CASSPRLAGVKFYEQYF; CDR3 DNA: TGTGCTAGCAGCCCCAGACTAGCGGGAGTTAAGTTCTACGAGCAGTACTTC
D gene: TRBD1; V gene: TRBV7-9; CDR3 length: 15; J gene: TRBJ2-7; CDR3 protein: CASSLSGTGYGEQYF; CDR3 DNA: TGTGCCAGCAGCTTATCCGGGACAGGGTACGGCGAGCAGTACTTC
D gene: TRBD1; V gene: TRBV5-1; CDR3 length: 16; J gene: TRBJ1-1; CDR3 protein: CASSLGDRRMNTEAFF; CDR3 DNA: TGCGCCAGCAGCTTGGGGGACAGACGAATGAACACTGAAGCTTTCTTT
D gene: NA; V gene: TRBV5-1; CDR3 length: 15; J gene: TRBJ2-2; CDR3 protein: CASTRLGGVTGELFF; CDR3 DNA: TGCGCCAGCACACGTCTGGGGGGTGTGACCGGGGAGCTGTTTTTT
D gene: NA; V gene: TRBV5-1; CDR3 length: 14; J gene: TRBJ1-6; CDR3 protein: CASSLGGKDSPLHF; CDR3 DNA: TGCGCCAGCAGCTTAGGGGGAAAGGATTCACCCCTCCACTTT